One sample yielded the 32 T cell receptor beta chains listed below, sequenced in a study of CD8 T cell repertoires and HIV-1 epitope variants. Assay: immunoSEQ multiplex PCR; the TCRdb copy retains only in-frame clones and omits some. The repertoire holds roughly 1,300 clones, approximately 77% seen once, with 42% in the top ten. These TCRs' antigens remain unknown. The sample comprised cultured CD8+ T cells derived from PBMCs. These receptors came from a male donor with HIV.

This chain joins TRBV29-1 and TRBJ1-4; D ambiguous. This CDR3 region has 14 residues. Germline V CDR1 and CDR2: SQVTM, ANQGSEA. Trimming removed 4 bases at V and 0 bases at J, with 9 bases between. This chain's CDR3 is CSVGVSATNEKLFF. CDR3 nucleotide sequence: TGCAGCGTTGGTGTGAGTGCAACTAATGAAAAACTGTTTTTT.

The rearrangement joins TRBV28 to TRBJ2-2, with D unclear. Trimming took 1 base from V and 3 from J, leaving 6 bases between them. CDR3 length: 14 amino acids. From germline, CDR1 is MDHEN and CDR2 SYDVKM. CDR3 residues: CASSLYTDTGELFF. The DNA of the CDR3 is TGTGCCAGCAGTTTATACACGGACACCGGGGAGCTGTTTTTT.

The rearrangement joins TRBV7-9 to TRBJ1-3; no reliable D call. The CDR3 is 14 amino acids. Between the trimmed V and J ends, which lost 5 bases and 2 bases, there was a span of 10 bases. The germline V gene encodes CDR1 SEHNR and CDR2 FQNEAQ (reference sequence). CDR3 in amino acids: CASSPSQPGNTIYF. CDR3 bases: TGTGCCAGCAGCCCGAGTCAGCCTGGAAACACCATATATTTT. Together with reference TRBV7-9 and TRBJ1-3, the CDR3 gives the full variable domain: DTGVSQNPRHKITKRGQNVTFRCDPISEHNRLYWYRQTLGQGPEFLTYFQNEAQLEKSRLLSDRFSAERPKGSFSTLEIQRTEQGDSAMYLCASSPSQPGNTIYFGEGSWLTVV.

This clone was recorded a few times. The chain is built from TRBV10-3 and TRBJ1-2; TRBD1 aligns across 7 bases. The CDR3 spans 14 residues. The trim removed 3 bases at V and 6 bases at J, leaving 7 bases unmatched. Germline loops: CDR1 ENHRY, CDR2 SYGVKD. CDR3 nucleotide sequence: TGTGCCATCAGTGATACAGGGGATAGAGATGGCTACACCTTC. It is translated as CAISDTGDRDGYTF.

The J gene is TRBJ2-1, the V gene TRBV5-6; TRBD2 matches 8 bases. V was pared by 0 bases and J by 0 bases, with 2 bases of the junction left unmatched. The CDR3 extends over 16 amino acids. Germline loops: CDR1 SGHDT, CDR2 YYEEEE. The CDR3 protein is CASSLERGSSYNEQFF. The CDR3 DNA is TGTGCCAGCAGCTTGGAGCGGGGGAGCTCCTACAATGAGCAGTTCTTC. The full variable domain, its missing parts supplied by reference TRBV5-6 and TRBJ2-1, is DAGVTQSPTHLIKTRGQQVTLRCSPKSGHDTVSWYQQALGQGPQFIFQYYEEEERQRGNFPDRFSGHQFPNYSSELNVNALLLGDSALYLCASSLERGSSYNEQFFGPGTRLTVL.

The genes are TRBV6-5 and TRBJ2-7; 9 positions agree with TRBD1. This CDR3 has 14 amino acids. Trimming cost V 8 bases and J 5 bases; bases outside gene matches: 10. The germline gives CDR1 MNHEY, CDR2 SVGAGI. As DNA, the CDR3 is TGTGCCAGCCGCTTCCGGGACAGGGACAACGAGCAGTACTTC. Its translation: CASRFRDRDNEQYF.

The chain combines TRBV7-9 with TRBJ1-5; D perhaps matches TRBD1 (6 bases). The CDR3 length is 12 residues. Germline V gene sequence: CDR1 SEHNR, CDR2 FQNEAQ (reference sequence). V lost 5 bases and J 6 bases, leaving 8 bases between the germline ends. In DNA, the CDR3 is TGTGCCAGCAGCCAGGACAGTCAGCCCCAGCATTTT. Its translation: CASSQDSQPQHF.

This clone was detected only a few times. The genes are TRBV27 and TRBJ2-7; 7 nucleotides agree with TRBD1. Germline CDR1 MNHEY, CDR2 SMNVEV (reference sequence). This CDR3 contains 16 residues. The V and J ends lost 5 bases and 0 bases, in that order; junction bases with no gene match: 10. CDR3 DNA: TGTGCCAGCAGTCCCCAGACAGGGAGCAGCTCCTACGAGCAGTACTTC. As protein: CASSPQTGSSSYEQYF.

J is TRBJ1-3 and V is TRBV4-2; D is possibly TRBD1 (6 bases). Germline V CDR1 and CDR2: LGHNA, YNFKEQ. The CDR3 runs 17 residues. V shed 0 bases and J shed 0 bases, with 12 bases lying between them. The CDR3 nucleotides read TGTGCCAGCAGCCAAGATACAGGGATGTTCTCTGGAAACACCATATATTTT. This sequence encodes CASSQDTGMFSGNTIYF.

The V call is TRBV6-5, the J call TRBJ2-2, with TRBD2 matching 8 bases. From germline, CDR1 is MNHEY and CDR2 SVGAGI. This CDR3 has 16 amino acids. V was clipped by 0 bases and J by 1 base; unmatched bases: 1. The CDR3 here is CASSYSAGGNTGELFF. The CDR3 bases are TGTGCCAGCAGTTACTCGGCGGGGGGGAACACCGGGGAGCTGTTTTTT.

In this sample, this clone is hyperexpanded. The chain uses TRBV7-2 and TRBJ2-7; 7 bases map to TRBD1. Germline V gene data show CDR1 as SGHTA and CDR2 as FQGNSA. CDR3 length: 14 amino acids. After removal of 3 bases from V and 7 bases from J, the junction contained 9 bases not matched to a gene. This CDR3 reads CASSLGQYLREQYF. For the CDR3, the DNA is TGTGCCAGCAGCTTGGGACAGTACCTTCGTGAGCAGTACTTC.

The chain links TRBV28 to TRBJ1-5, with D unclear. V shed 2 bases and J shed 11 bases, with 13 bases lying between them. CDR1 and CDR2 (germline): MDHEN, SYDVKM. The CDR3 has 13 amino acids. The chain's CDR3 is CASSLVDLRAQHF. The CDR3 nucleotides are TGTGCCAGCAGTTTAGTGGATCTTAGGGCCCAGCATTTT.

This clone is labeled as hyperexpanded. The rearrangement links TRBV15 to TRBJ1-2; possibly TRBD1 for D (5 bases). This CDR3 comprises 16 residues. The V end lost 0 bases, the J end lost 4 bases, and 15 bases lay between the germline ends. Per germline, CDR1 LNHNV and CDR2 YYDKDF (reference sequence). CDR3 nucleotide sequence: TGTGCCACCAGCAGAGATCGGGGGACCCAGGTCTATGGCTACACCTTC. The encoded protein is CATSRDRGTQVYGYTF.

CDR3 nucleotides: TGTGCCAGCAGTTTACAGGGATATAGCAATCAGCCCCAGCATTTT. This sequence encodes CASSLQGYSNQPQHF. The V and J genes are TRBV27 and TRBJ1-5; weak D call: TRBD1 (5 bases). The V end lost 2 bases, the J end lost 0 bases, and 8 bases lay between the germline ends. The CDR3 totals 15 residues. CDR1 is MNHEY and CDR2 is SMNVEV in the germline V gene (reference sequence).

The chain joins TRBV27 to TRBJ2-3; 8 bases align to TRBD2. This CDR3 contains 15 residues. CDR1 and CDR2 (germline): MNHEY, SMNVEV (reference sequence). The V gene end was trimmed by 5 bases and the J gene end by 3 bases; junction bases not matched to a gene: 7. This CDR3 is CASSPSGGGTDTQYF. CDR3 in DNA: TGTGCCAGCAGTCCCTCCGGCGGGGGGACAGATACGCAGTATTTT.

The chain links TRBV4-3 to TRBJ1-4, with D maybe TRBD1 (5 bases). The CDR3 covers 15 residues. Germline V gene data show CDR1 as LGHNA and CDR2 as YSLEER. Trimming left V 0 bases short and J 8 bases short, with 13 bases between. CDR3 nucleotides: TGCGCCAGCAGCCAAGATGGAGGGGAAGAAGAAAAACTGTTTTTT. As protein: CASSQDGGEEEKLFF.

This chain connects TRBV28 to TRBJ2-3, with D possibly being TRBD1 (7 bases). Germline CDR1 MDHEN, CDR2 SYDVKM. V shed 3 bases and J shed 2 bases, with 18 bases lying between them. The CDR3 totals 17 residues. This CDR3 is CASSLEGTDSFTDTQYF. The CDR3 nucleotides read TGTGCCAGCAGTTTGGAGGGGACAGACTCATTCACAGATACGCAGTATTTT.

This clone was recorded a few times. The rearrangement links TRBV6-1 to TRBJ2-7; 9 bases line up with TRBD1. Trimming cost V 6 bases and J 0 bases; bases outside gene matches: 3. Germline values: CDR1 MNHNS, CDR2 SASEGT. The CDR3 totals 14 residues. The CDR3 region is CASRQGASSYEQYF. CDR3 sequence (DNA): TGTGCCAGCAGACAGGGGGCTTCCTCCTACGAGCAGTACTTC.

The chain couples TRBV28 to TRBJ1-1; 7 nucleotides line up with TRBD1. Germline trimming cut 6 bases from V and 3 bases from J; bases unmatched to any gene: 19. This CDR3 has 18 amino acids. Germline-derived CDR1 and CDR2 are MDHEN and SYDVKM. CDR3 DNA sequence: TGTGCCAGCAGAGACCCCAAGACAGGGCTTATTGCCCACACTGAAGCTTTCTTT. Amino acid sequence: CASRDPKTGLIAHTEAFF.

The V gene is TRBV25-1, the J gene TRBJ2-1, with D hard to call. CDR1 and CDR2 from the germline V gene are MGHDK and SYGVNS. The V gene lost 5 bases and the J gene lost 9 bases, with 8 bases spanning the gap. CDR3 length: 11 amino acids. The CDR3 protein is CASSRLGEQFF. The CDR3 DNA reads TGTGCCAGCAGTCGGCTCGGTGAGCAGTTCTTC.

Written as DNA, the CDR3 is TGCAGCGTTTTGCTCGGGACAGGGTTGTACGAGCAGTACTTC. Protein product: CSVLLGTGLYEQYF. The gene calls are TRBV29-1 and TRBJ2-7, with 9 bases aligning to TRBD1. The ends lost 5 bases at V and 4 bases at J; junction bases unmatched: 9. CDR1 is SQVTM, CDR2 ANQGSEA, per germline. CDR3 length equals 14 residues.

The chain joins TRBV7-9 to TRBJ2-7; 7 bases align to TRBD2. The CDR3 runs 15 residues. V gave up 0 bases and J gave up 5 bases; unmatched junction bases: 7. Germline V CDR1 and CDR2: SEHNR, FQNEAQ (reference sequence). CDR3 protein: CASSLAGGVVHEQYF. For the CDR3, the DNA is TGTGCCAGCAGCTTAGCTGGGGGGGTGGTCCACGAGCAGTACTTC.

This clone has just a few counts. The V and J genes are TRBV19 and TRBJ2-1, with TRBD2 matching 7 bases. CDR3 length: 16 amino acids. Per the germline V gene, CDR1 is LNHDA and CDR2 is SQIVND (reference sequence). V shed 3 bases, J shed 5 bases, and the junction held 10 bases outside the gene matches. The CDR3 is CASSMAGVWMDNEQFF. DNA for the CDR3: TGTGCCAGTAGTATGGCGGGGGTTTGGATGGACAATGAGCAGTTCTTC.

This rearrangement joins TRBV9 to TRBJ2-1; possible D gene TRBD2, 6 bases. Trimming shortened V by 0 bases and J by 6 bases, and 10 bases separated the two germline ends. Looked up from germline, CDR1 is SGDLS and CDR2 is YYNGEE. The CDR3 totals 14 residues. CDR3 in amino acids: CASSVGTKSNEQFF. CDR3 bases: TGTGCCAGCAGCGTAGGGACTAAAAGCAATGAGCAGTTCTTC.

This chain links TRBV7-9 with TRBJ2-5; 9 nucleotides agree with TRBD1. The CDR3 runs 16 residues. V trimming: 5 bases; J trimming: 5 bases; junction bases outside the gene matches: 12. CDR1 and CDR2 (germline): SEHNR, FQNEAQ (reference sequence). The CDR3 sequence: CASSPLPGQGEETQYF. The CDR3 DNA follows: TGTGCCAGCAGCCCCCTCCCGGGACAGGGAGAGGAGACCCAGTACTTC.

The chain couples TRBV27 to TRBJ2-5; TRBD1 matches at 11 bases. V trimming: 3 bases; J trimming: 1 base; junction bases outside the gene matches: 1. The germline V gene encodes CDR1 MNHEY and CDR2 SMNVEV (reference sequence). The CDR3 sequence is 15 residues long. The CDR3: CASSFGQGAQETQYF. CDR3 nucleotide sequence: TGTGCCAGCAGTTTCGGACAGGGGGCCCAAGAGACCCAGTACTTC.

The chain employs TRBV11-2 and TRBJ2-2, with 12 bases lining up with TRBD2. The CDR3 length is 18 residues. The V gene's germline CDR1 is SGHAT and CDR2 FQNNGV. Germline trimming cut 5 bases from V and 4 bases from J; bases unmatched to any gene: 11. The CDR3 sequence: CASSLTSGRTPGTGELFF. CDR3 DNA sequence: TGTGCCAGCAGCCTCACTAGCGGGAGGACCCCGGGCACCGGGGAGCTGTTTTTT.

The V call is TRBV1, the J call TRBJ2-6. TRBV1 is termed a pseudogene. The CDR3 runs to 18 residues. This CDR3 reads CTSSNASLCTRRAHVLTF. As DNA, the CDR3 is TGCACCAGCAGTAACGCTAGTTTGTGCACACGTCGGGCCCACGTCCTGACTTTC.

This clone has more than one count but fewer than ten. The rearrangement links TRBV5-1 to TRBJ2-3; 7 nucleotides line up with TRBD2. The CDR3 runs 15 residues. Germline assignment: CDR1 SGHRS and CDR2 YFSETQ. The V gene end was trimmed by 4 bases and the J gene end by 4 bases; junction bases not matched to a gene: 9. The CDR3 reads CASSAGTTGADTQYF. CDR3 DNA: TGCGCCAGCAGCGCCGGGACTACCGGTGCAGATACGCAGTATTTT.

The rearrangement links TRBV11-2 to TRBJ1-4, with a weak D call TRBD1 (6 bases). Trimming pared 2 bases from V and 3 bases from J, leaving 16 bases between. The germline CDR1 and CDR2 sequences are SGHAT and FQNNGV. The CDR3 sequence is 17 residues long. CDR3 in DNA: TGTGCCAGCAGCTTAATTTCTCAGGGGCCAGCTAATGAAAAACTGTTTTTT. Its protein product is CASSLISQGPANEKLFF.

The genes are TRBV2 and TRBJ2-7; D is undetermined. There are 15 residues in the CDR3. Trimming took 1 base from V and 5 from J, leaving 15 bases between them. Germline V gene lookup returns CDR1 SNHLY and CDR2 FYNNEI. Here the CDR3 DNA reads TGTGCCAGCAGTGAAGATGTTGGCGACTTTCACGAGCAGTACTTC. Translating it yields CASSEDVGDFHEQYF.

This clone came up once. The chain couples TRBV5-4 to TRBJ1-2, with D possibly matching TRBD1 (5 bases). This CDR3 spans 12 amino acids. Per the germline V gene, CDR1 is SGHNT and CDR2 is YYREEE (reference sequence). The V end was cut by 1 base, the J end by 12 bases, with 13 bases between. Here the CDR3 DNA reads TGTGCCAGCAGCTTGACCTCAGGGCTTGACACCTTC. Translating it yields CASSLTSGLDTF.